This T cell receptor (beta chain) was profiled in a study of regulatory T cells in long-lasting Graves disease. To make TCR beta libraries, researchers used iRepertoire HTBI primers and Arm-PCR of CDR3 regions. TCRdb fed the multiplex PCR reads into MiXCR, producing one record per CDR3 protein. The top ten clones hold 12% of a sample with some 600,000 distinct CDR3 sequences, about 15% of them seen once. Regarding time point: newly diagnosed GD, antithyroid drugs for less than 3 months. The TCR library used RNA extracted from PBMCs. Germline V gene lookup returns CDR1 DFQATT and CDR2 SNEGSKA (reference sequence). The CDR3 extends over 16 amino acids. V was clipped by 0 bases and J by 4 bases; unmatched bases: 10. These data also formed part of another study, on T cells in Graves' hyperthyroidism and ophthalmopathy. That study adds: Hyperthyroidism, newly diagnosed and lasting under 2 months, affected patients aged 18 to 65.

The starting material was peripheral blood mononuclear cells (PBMCs), obtained at new diagnosis, from a patient treated with antithyroid drugs. The clonotype originates from a man between 18 and 35 years old with Graves disease. The gene calls are TRBV20-1 and TRBJ2-7; 9 nucleotides align to TRBD2. The CDR3 DNA reads as TGCAGTGCTAGAGACGCTGGAGGCGGGAGGGCTTACGAGCAGTACTTC. Translating it yields CSARDAGGGRAYEQYF.